Listed below are T cell receptor beta chains from one sample, sequenced in a study of T-cell memory formation after mild COVID-19. TCRdb processed the 5' RACE reads anew with MiXCR; each CDR3 protein has one entry. The repertoire includes 250,000 to 350,000 distinct CDR3 sequences, under 20% of them detected once, and roughly 24% sits in the top ten. Sequencing was carried out using PBMCs or a T cell subset sorted from them (not recorded which). The receptors here all came from a man between 18 and 35 years old who had mild COVID-19 (a few samples of this study predate the infection). Cell type and time point are not known. The conserved cysteine and the conserved F or W are not part of the CDR3 here.

j_call v_call cdr3_aa
TRBJ1-3 TRBV9 ASSVTSTSGNTIY
TRBJ1-1 TRBV12-5 ASGFVGHLNTEAF
TRBJ2-4 TRBV12-3/TRBV12-4 ASSSSPGRLSLAKNIQY
TRBJ1-1 TRBV6-2/TRBV6-3 ASSYSEGWEAF
TRBJ2-2 TRBV5-5 ASSSHLTGTENTGELF
TRBJ2-5 TRBV4-2 ASSQEETSGGYQETQY
TRBJ2-4 TRBV7-2 ASSLAGENIQY
TRBJ2-6 TRBV10-3 ATQPGSGANVLT
TRBJ2-3 TRBV6-1 ASGGLAGGADTQY
TRBJ1-1 TRBV27 ASSFLGRRGSTEAF
TRBJ2-3 TRBV24-1 ATSESGGRRTDTQY
TRBJ1-3 TRBV5-1 ASSLGFTAAGNTIY
TRBJ2-2 TRBV9 ASSVEMGTGELF
TRBJ2-3 TRBV9 ASSVGGQRDTQY
TRBJ2-5 TRBV4-2 ASSRGLPQETQY
TRBJ2-1 TRBV9 ASSVASSGGSGHNEQF
TRBJ2-2 TRBV21-1 ASSIVRDHANTGELF
TRBJ2-2 TRBV7-9 ASSPVGGNTGELF
TRBJ1-3 TRBV11-2 ASSLVGFGNTIY
TRBJ1-5 TRBV20-1 SARDPKGGLNQPQH
TRBJ2-1 TRBV5-1 ASSLEQEQF
TRBJ1-4 TRBV18 ASSLSTGKDEKLF
TRBJ2-7 TRBV24-1 ATSDPRDGREQY
TRBJ1-2 TRBV5-1 ASSLDRFDYGYT
TRBJ2-3 TRBV6-4 ASSDEAGGTDTQY
TRBJ2-1 TRBV4-1 ASSQVPSREQF
TRBJ2-5 TRBV20-1 SAPTSTETQY
TRBJ2-2 TRBV4-2 ASSRETGGLVLTGELF
TRBJ2-5 TRBV27 ASSTRGRETQY
TRBJ2-6 TRBV3-1 ASLSGANVLT
TRBJ1-2 TRBV12-3/TRBV12-4 ASRFPPGTGNSYT
TRBJ1-1 TRBV18 ASSIQVNTEAF